This T cell receptor (beta chain) was profiled in a study of T cells in localized non-small cell lung cancer. Trimming removed 6 bases at V and 5 bases at J, with 14 bases between. CDR1 MNHEY and CDR2 SVGAGI come from the germline V gene. The CDR3 is 14 amino acids. Here immunoSEQ multiplex PCR was the method, and the copy in TCRdb shows in-frame clones only, minus some. The table has approximately 63,000 clones, roughly 90% seen once. The receptor was isolated from a man aged 40 to 70 with stage I squamous cell lung carcinoma. The V gene is TRBV6-5, the J gene TRBJ1-5; a weak D match, TRBD1 (5 bases). The sequences come from peripheral blood, collected before any cancer treatment. The CDR3 DNA sequence: TGTGCCAGCAGCCAAGGGGACGGTTATCAGCCCCAGCATTTT. It is translated as CASSQGDGYQPQHF.